The 4 T cell receptor beta chains presented below share a single source sample, sequenced in a study of blood T cell repertoires in COVID-19. The table came from immunoSEQ multiplex PCR; TCRdb's copy has only in-frame clones and leaves some out. The sample includes about 300,000 clones, approximately 84% of them seen just once. The specimen sequenced was peripheral blood. The receptors originated from a human donor with COVID-19, enrolled during active disease. The donor label of this sample is uncertain.

The DNA for the CDR3 is TGTGCCAGCAGCCCGCCAGGGTACTCCTACGAGCAGTACTTC. Translation gives CASSPPGYSYEQYF. The chain uses TRBV11-2 and TRBJ2-7, with D tentatively TRBD1 (5 bases). The CDR3 contains 14 residues. CDR1 and CDR2 (germline): SGHAT, FQNNGV. Deletions cut 5 bases from V and 0 bases from J, with 11 bases between.

This clone was seen a few times. The CDR3 DNA reads TGTGCCAGTAGTAGGGGGACAGCTTTCTACGAGCAGTACTTC. Amino acid sequence: CASSRGTAFYEQYF. This chain joins TRBV19 and TRBJ2-7, with 7 nucleotides matching TRBD1. The germline CDR1 and CDR2 sequences are LNHDA and SQIVND (reference sequence). CDR3 length: 14 amino acids. V was pared by 4 bases and J by 3 bases, with 6 bases of the junction left unmatched.

V and J are TRBV9 and TRBJ2-1, with TRBD2 matching 10 bases. The CDR3 sequence is 15 residues long. Germline V gene lookup returns CDR1 SGDLS and CDR2 YYNGEE. The J segment lost 7 bases and the V segment lost 3 bases, leaving 7 bases of the junction unmatched. CDR3 in DNA: TGTGCCAGCAGCGGGGGACTAGCGCCAGGTAATGAGCAGTTCTTC. This translates into CASSGGLAPGNEQFF.

The chain has TRBV27 and TRBJ2-3, with D perhaps TRBD1 (5 bases). The V end lost 3 bases, the J end lost 7 bases, and 17 bases lay between the germline ends. This CDR3 is 15 amino acids long. Germline-derived CDR1 and CDR2 are MNHEY and SMNVEV (reference sequence). In nucleotides, the CDR3 is TGTGCCAGCAGTTTGTTACAGGAATACATACATACGCAGTATTTT. Translated, it gives CASSLLQEYIHTQYF.